The T cell receptor (beta chain) described here comes from a study of T cells in Graves' hyperthyroidism and ophthalmopathy. The CDR3 spans 16 residues. V was shortened by 1 base and J by 4 bases, with 13 bases between the two germline ends. Amplified TCR beta CDR3 regions derived from RNA transcripts. Using the HTBI primer set, a first-round RT-PCR was run on the TCR CDR3. MiXCR, run by TCRdb on the multiplex PCR reads, gives a single entry per CDR3 protein. The data show hundreds of thousands of distinct CDR3 sequences, approximately 15% seen once. This sample holds PBMCs from approximately 9 ml fresh peripheral blood. This clonotype was found many times.

This sequence was found in a woman younger than 35 with Graves' hyperthyroidism. The rearrangement links TRBV12-3 or TRBV12-4 to TRBJ2-2, with D tentatively TRBD1 or TRBD2 (5 bases each). Sequencing input: blood. Written as DNA, the CDR3 is TGTGCCAGCAGTTTAGTTCGTGGGGCGGGCACCGGGGAGCTGTTTTTT. Protein product: CASSLVRGAGTGELFF.